This T cell receptor (beta chain) was found in a study of cytomegalovirus exposure and HLA in healthy donors. Study details: The 130 or so validation repertoires used the same platform as the roughly 700 first-cohort repertoires (as reported by a later analysis).

V was cut by 3 bases and J by 7 bases, with 12 bases left in between. The CDR3 is made up of 13 amino acids. The V gene's germline CDR1 is GTSNPN and CDR2 SVGIG (reference sequence). While the first cohort had around 700 subjects, the donors belonged to the separate validation cohort of fewer than 150 subjects. TCRdb's copy holds only in-frame clones and misses some; the assay was immunoSEQ multiplex PCR. This table has over 150,000 clones, about 86% appearing once. The origin of this receptor is a human donor in good health. The sequenced material came from PBMCs. The chain is built from TRBV30 and TRBJ2-2; perhaps TRBD2 as D (6 bases). DNA for the CDR3: TGTGCCTGGAGGACCCCGGGGGTCGGGGAGCTGTTTTTT. Protein product: CAWRTPGVGELFF.